This record looks at one TCR beta chain sequence and its context. Here immunoSEQ multiplex PCR was the method, and the copy in TCRdb shows in-frame clones only, minus some. The sample lists tens of thousands of clones; roughly four fifths were seen once. This sample is part of a study of blood T cell repertoires in COVID-19. CDR3 size: 13 residues. From germline, CDR1 is SQVTM and CDR2 ANQGSEA. Deletions cut 7 bases from V and 10 bases from J, with 20 bases between. Sequenced input: peripheral blood. The receptor comes from a woman in her sixties or seventies with acute or convalescent COVID-19. The genes are TRBV29-1 and TRBJ2-1, with a tentative D call TRBD2 (5 bases). The CDR3 DNA follows: TGCAGCGCCCCGGGATCACCTCAATGGGAGCAGTTCTTC. Translation: CSAPGSPQWEQFF.